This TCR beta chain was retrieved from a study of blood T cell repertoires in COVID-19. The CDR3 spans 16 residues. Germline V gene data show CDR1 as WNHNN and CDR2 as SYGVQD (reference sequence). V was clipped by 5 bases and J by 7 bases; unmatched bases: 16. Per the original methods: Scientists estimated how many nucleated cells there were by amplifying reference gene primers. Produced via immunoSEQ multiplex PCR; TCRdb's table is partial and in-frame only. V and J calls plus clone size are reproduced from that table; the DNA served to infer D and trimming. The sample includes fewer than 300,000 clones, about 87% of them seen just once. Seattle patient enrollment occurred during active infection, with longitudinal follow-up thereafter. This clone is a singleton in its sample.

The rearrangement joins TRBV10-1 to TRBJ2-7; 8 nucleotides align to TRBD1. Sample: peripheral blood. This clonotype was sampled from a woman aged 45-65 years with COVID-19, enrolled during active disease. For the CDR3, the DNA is TGCGCCAGCAGTTCCAAACCCCGGGACAGGTCAGAGGAGCAGTACTTC. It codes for CASSSKPRDRSEEQYF.